Below, 23 T cell receptor beta chains from the same sample are listed, as sequenced in a study of blood T cells in healthy people across ages. Together with a sample-barcoded 5' primer, a J-beta primer mix was included in a second PCR lasting about 7 to 12 cycles. Each CDR3 protein gets one entry after TCRdb re-called the 5' RACE reads with MiXCR. The sample lists roughly 700,000 distinct CDR3 sequences; around 49% were seen once. Material for sequencing was blood. These receptors were collected from a woman aged 60-75 years in good health.

This clonotype was counted at least ten times. The genes are TRBV7-2 and TRBJ2-7, with no clear D. V lost 3 bases to trimming and J lost 5 bases, with 11 bases between them. CDR1 and CDR2 from the germline V gene are SGHTA and FQGNSA. The CDR3 loop spans 13 amino acids. CDR3 sequence (DNA): TGTGCCAGCAGCTTTTCCATCTTTGACGAGCAGTACTTC. Translation gives CASSFSIFDEQYF.

This chain's CDR3 is CASSLASGVDNSPLHF. The CDR3, as DNA: TGTGCCAGCAGCTTAGCCTCGGGGGTAGATAATTCACCCCTCCACTTT. This chain joins TRBV7-2 and TRBJ1-6; D may be TRBD1 (5 bases). Germline V gives CDR1 SGHTA, CDR2 FQGNSA. The CDR3 is 16 amino acids. The germline V and J ends were trimmed by 0 bases and 5 bases, with 11 bases remaining between them.

The chain carries TRBV7-2 and TRBJ2-7; no firm D call. Germline assignment: CDR1 SGHTA and CDR2 FQGNSA. The CDR3 totals 13 residues. Trimming took 2 bases from V and 3 from J, leaving 8 bases between them. The DNA of the CDR3 is TGTGCCAGCAGCTTAAGTCAAGTCTACGAGCAGTACTTC. It yields the protein CASSLSQVYEQYF.

The rearrangement joins TRBV29-1 to TRBJ2-3; D is undetermined. The germline V gene has CDR1 SQVTM and CDR2 ANQGSEA. V lost 7 bases and J lost 1, with 12 bases in between. The CDR3 contains 13 residues. Here the CDR3 reads CSGLIGGTDTQYF. For the CDR3, the DNA is TGCAGCGGGTTGATAGGCGGCACAGATACGCAGTATTTT.

A remark on this clonotype: The junction differs from germline at one of its ends, possibly a read error. The V call is TRBV20-1, the J call TRBJ1-5; D possibly corresponds to TRBD1 (5 bases). Germline V gene lookup returns CDR1 DFQATT and CDR2 SNEGSKA (reference sequence). This CDR3 has 15 amino acids. The CDR3 region has the DNA TGCAGTGCTAGAGGGTCCCGGGCGGACAATCAGCCCGAGCATTTT. Translating gives CSARGSRADNQPEHF.

A remark on this clonotype: Mismatch with germline at one junction end may stem from a read error. The CDR3 DNA reads as TGCAGCGTGACCCGGGACAGCACAGATGCGCAGTATTTT. This sequence encodes CSVTRDSTDAQYF. The chain uses TRBV29-1 and TRBJ2-3, with 7 bases aligning to TRBD1. The germline gives CDR1 SQVTM, CDR2 ANQGSEA. The CDR3 has 13 amino acids.

This clonotype was recorded once. The genes are TRBV15 and TRBJ1-3; D is ambiguous. CDR3 length: 13 amino acids. In germline, CDR1 is LNHNV, CDR2 YYDKDF (reference sequence). V was shortened by 0 bases and J by 2 bases, with 2 bases between the two germline ends. As DNA, the CDR3 is TGTGCCACCAGCAGAGACCCTGGAAACACCATATATTTT. Translated: CATSRDPGNTIYF.

This clonotype showed up just a few times. The chain recombines TRBV7-9 with TRBJ2-1; 10 bases map to TRBD2. Germline values: CDR1 SEHNR, CDR2 FQNEAQ (reference sequence). After removal of 4 bases from V and 7 bases from J, the junction contained 7 bases not matched to a gene. The CDR3 sequence is 15 residues long. This CDR3 reads CASSSAGGPENEQFF. The CDR3 DNA follows: TGTGCCAGCAGCTCAGCGGGAGGGCCAGAAAATGAGCAGTTCTTC.

J is TRBJ2-5 and V is TRBV2; the D call may be TRBD1 or TRBD2 (5 bases each). Trimming shortened V by 8 bases and J by 11 bases, and 9 bases separated the two germline ends. The CDR3 runs to 9 residues. CDR1 and CDR2 from the germline V gene are SNHLY and FYNNEI. CDR3 nucleotide sequence: TGTGCCAGCGGGGGAGAGCAGTACTTC. This codes for CASGGEQYF. Using reference TRBV2 and TRBJ2-5 for the parts outside the CDR3, the full variable domain is EPEVTQTPSHQVTQMGQEVILRCVPISNHLYFYWYRQILGQKVEFLVSFYNNEISEKSEIFDDQFSVERPDGSNFTLKIRSTKLEDSAMYFCASGGEQYFGPGTRLLVL.

This clonotype was recorded a few times. CDR3 DNA sequence: TGCAGCGTTGAGCCGACAGGGAACTATGGCTACACCTTC. It encodes CSVEPTGNYGYTF. The chain links TRBV29-1 to TRBJ1-2; TRBD1 agrees at 7 bases. The CDR3 consists of 13 residues. Germline lookup yields CDR1 SQVTM and CDR2 ANQGSEA. After removal of 3 bases from V and 2 bases from J, the junction contained 3 bases not matched to a gene.

This clonotype has just a few counts. This chain uses TRBV14 with TRBJ2-5; no clear D. The CDR3 extends over 15 amino acids. The V gene's germline CDR1 is SGHDN and CDR2 FVKESK. V lost 1 base and J lost 5, with 14 bases in between. The CDR3 spells CASSQGGGYRETQYF. The CDR3 coding sequence is TGTGCCAGCAGCCAAGGCGGCGGATACCGGGAGACCCAGTACTTC.

This clonotype was found a few times. The rearrangement links TRBV15 to TRBJ2-1, with 13 bases identical to TRBD2. Germline trimming cut 5 bases from V and 4 bases from J; bases unmatched to any gene: 5. Germline-derived CDR1 and CDR2 are LNHNV and YYDKDF (reference sequence). CDR3 size: 16 residues. The CDR3 loop reads CATSAWTSGRYNEQFF. The DNA for the CDR3 is TGTGCCACCAGCGCTTGGACTAGCGGGAGATACAATGAGCAGTTCTTC.

The genes are TRBV9 and TRBJ1-1; TRBD1 is a possible D gene (5 bases). Between the trimmed V and J ends, which lost 3 bases and 12 bases, there was a span of 24 bases. This CDR3 contains 15 residues. Germline V gene data show CDR1 as SGDLS and CDR2 as YYNGEE. The DNA for the CDR3 is TGTGCCAGCAGCGCCCTAGCGGGGCAGGGTAATCCCTCTTTCTTT. This gives the protein CASSALAGQGNPSFF.

This rearrangement joins TRBV18 to TRBJ2-7; 8 bases map to TRBD1. The J call may not be correct, given that the DNA end is closer to TRBJ2-5. The CDR3 is made up of 15 amino acids. CDR1 and CDR2 from the germline V gene are KGHSH and LQKENI. The CDR3 reads CASSPLPGGRETQYF. CDR3 coding DNA: TGTGCCAGCTCACCACTCCCAGGGGGCAGAGAGACCCAGTACTTC.

This clonotype was recorded at least ten times. V usage is TRBV7-6 and J usage is TRBJ2-1; possibly TRBD2 for D (5 bases). This CDR3 spans 14 amino acids. V was clipped by 4 bases and J by 5 bases, with 12 bases between them. From germline, CDR1 is SGHVS and CDR2 FNYEAQ. CDR3 in DNA: TGTGCCAGCAGCTCTCAAGGGCGGGACAATGAGCAGTTCTTC. This gives the protein CASSSQGRDNEQFF. Combining the CDR3 with reference TRBV7-6 and TRBJ2-1 gives the whole variable domain GAGVSQSPRYKVTKRGQDVALRCDPISGHVSLYWYRQALGQGPEFLTYFNYEAQQDKSGLPNDRFSAERPEGSISTLTIQRTEQRDSAMYRCASSSQGRDNEQFFGPGTRLTVL.

This CDR3 reads CASSLLGVAGAGYNEQFF. CDR3 sequence (DNA): TGTGCCAGCAGCCTCTTGGGGGTAGCGGGAGCGGGCTACAATGAGCAGTTCTTC. This chain links TRBV3-1 with TRBJ2-1; 9 bases match TRBD2. CDR1 is LGHDT, CDR2 YNNKEL, per germline (reference sequence). Trimming took 4 bases from V and 3 from J; bases not matched to a gene: 13. The CDR3 consists of 18 residues.

The chain is built from TRBV25-1 and TRBJ2-5; TRBD2 agrees at 11 bases. TRBJ2-7 matches the DNA end more closely, so the J call is doubtful. CDR1 and CDR2 (germline): MGHDK, SYGVNS. The CDR3 has 15 residues. CDR3 sequence reads: CASSATLAGEYEQYF. CDR3 in DNA: TGTGCCAGCAGTGCAACACTAGCGGGAGAATACGAGCAGTACTTC.

The CDR3 sequence is CASSPDWAQETQYF. DNA of the CDR3: TGTGCCAGCAGCCCCGACTGGGCCCAAGAGACCCAGTACTTC. This chain connects TRBV7-2 to TRBJ2-5; D not resolved. In germline, CDR1 is SGHTA, CDR2 FQGNSA. V lost 5 bases and J lost 1, with 11 bases in between. There are 14 residues in the CDR3.

The CDR3, as DNA: TGTGCCAGCAGGAACAGCGACTCTAGCGAGCAGTACTTC. Protein product: CASRNSDSSEQYF. The chain carries TRBV6-2 or TRBV6-3 and TRBJ2-7; D remains unclear. Trimming cost V 6 bases and J 6 bases, with 15 bases left between them. CDR3 length: 13 residues. The germline V gene has CDR1 MNHEY and CDR2 SVGEGT.

The chain has TRBV7-2 and TRBJ1-5; a possible D gene is TRBD1 (5 bases). The ends were cut back, 5 bases at V and 4 bases at J, with 12 bases in the middle. The CDR3 sequence is 14 residues long. Per the germline V gene, CDR1 is SGHTA and CDR2 is FQGNSA. DNA of the CDR3: TGTGCCAGCAGCACCACGGGGGGGAATCAGCCCCAGCATTTT. As protein: CASSTTGGNQPQHF.

The genes are TRBV24-1 and TRBJ2-2; 7 bases align to TRBD2. From germline, CDR1 is KGHDR and CDR2 SFDVKD. The CDR3 is 15 residues long. With V trimmed by 9 bases and J by 4 bases, 10 bases remained unmatched. The CDR3 DNA reads TGTGCCACCCCCGGGGAGCGGGAATGCACCGGGGAGCTGTTTTTT. This sequence encodes CATPGERECTGELFF.

DNA for the CDR3: TGTGCCAGCAAAGGACAGGGTAAAGCGGGTGAGCAGTTCTTC. Translating it yields CASKGQGKAGEQFF. This sequence joins TRBV28 and TRBJ2-1, with 8 bases lining up with TRBD1. V was clipped by 7 bases and J by 9 bases; unmatched bases: 11. The CDR3 is 14 amino acids. Germline loops: CDR1 MDHEN, CDR2 SYDVKM. Drawing the rest from reference TRBV28 and TRBJ2-1, the complete variable domain is DVKVTQSSRYLVKRTGEKVFLECVQDMDHENMFWYRQDPGLGLRLIYFSYDVKMKEKGDIPEGYSVSREKKERFSLILESASTNQTSMYLCASKGQGKAGEQFFGPGTRLTVL.

J is TRBJ2-5 and V is TRBV6-1, with unresolved D. The CDR3 consists of 16 residues. Trimming took off 2 bases at V and 1 base at J, with 14 bases between the two ends. Looked up from germline, CDR1 is MNHNS and CDR2 is SASEGT. The CDR3 here is CASSELWLSGQETQYF. Written as DNA, the CDR3 is TGTGCCAGCAGTGAATTGTGGCTGTCTGGCCAAGAGACCCAGTACTTC.